This T cell receptor (beta chain) derives from a study of blood T cell repertoires in COVID-19. About the research overall: From T cells, B-cell-depleted T cells, or PBMCs came the material, which was cDNA or gDNA.

Germline CDR1 and CDR2: SGHTA and FQGNSA. Trimming removed 0 bases at V and 0 bases at J, with 9 bases between. The CDR3 covers 16 residues. Libraries were prepared by immunoSEQ multiplex PCR; TCRdb keeps only in-frame clonotypes and omits some of them. Of about 60,000 clones listed, 84% were seen once; the top ten hold 16%. This receptor was identified in a man aged 55-75 years with COVID-19, enrolled during active disease. Sequencing was carried out using peripheral blood. This chain connects TRBV7-2 to TRBJ2-1, with D unclear. CDR3 protein: CASSLAAVSSYNEQFF. CDR3 DNA sequence: TGTGCCAGCAGCTTAGCGGCGGTGAGCTCCTACAATGAGCAGTTCTTC.